The 4 T cell receptor beta chains below come from one sample, sequenced in a study of PD-L1 blockade in urothelial cancer. Clones were read by immunoSEQ multiplex PCR, and TCRdb kept only the in-frame ones, dropping some. The data contain tens of thousands of clones, about four fifths of them singletons. As for time point: pretreatment peripheral blood. This specimen consisted of PBMCs, obtained around atezolizumab (anti-PD-L1) treatment. These receptors were taken from a man between 65 and 85 years old with urothelial cancer.

V and J are TRBV5-1 and TRBJ2-5; 7 nucleotides line up with TRBD1. With 0 bases clipped from V and 2 bases from J, the junction kept 4 bases outside the gene matches. The length of the CDR3 is 15 residues. The germline V gene has CDR1 SGHRS and CDR2 YFSETQ. The chain's CDR3 is CASSLAARGQETQYF. The CDR3 DNA reads as TGCGCCAGCAGCTTGGCTGCCAGGGGGCAAGAGACCCAGTACTTC.

The rearrangement links TRBV5-6 to TRBJ1-1, with 7 bases lining up with TRBD1. With 1 base clipped from V and 1 base from J, the junction kept 4 bases outside the gene matches. Germline CDR1 and CDR2: SGHDT and YYEEEE. This CDR3 contains 15 residues. CDR3 coding DNA: TGTGCCAGCAGCTTGAAGGGGGCTTCGAACACTGAAGCTTTCTTT. Protein sequence: CASSLKGASNTEAFF.

The rearrangement uses TRBV5-5 and TRBJ1-1; no reliable D call. The CDR3 contains 13 residues. In germline, CDR1 is SGHKS, CDR2 YYEKEE (reference sequence). With 2 bases removed from V and 1 base from J, the gap between germline ends came to 6 bases. CDR3 nucleotide sequence: TGTGCCAGCAGCTTCACGGGGAACACTGAAGCTTTCTTT. This sequence encodes CASSFTGNTEAFF.

The CDR3: CASSEEAAGPDTQYF. Here the CDR3 DNA reads TGTGCCAGCAGTGAAGAGGCGGCGGGGCCAGATACGCAGTATTTT. The chain has TRBV2 and TRBJ2-3, with D possibly being TRBD2 (6 bases). Germline V gene data show CDR1 as SNHLY and CDR2 as FYNNEI. The CDR3 has 15 amino acids. Trimming shortened V by 1 base and J by 4 bases, and 12 bases separated the two germline ends.